The 27 T cell receptor beta chains given below trace back to one sample, sequenced in a study of cytomegalovirus exposure and HLA in healthy donors. PCR employed 60 Vbeta and 13 Jbeta primers. Clones were sequenced by immunoSEQ multiplex PCR, and TCRdb holds only the in-frame ones, with some missing. The sample lists 150,000 to 200,000 clones, 79% occurring once. The specimen was PBMCs. These TCRs come from a woman aged 40 to 55 in good health and CMV-seronegative.

The chain has TRBV28 and TRBJ1-4; D is unresolved. Trimming shortened V by 8 bases and J by 8 bases, and 12 bases separated the two germline ends. CDR1 and CDR2 (germline): MDHEN, SYDVKM. The CDR3 contains 12 residues. In nucleotides, the CDR3 is TGTGCCAGCCAGGATCTGGCCGAAAAACTGTTTTTT. This translates into CASQDLAEKLFF.

This clone was counted only a few times. V gene TRBV27 combines with J gene TRBJ1-4, with 7 bases identical to TRBD1. The CDR3 consists of 16 residues. V trimming: 5 bases; J trimming: 4 bases; junction bases outside the gene matches: 10. Germline V CDR1 and CDR2: MNHEY, SMNVEV (reference sequence). CDR3 in DNA: TGTGCCAGCAGTCCCCAACAGGGGCCGAATAATGAAAAACTGTTTTTT. This gives the protein CASSPQQGPNNEKLFF.

This chain joins TRBV5-1 and TRBJ1-2; possible D gene TRBD1, 6 bases. V lost 2 bases to trimming and J lost 3 bases, with 17 bases between them. CDR1 and CDR2 (germline): SGHRS, YFSETQ. CDR3 length: 16 residues. This CDR3 reads CASSLGGTREYYGYTF. CDR3 nucleotide sequence: TGCGCCAGCAGCTTAGGGGGTACAAGGGAGTACTATGGCTACACCTTC. The complete variable domain, with remaining parts taken from reference TRBV5-1 and TRBJ1-2, reads KAGVTQTPRYLIKTRGQQVTLSCSPISGHRSVSWYQQTPGQGLQFLFEYFSETQRNKGNFPGRFSGRQFSNSRSEMNVSTLELGDSALYLCASSLGGTREYYGYTFGSGTRLTVV.

The V gene is TRBV6-4, the J gene TRBJ1-1; D ambiguous. The germline gives CDR1 MRHNA, CDR2 SNTAGT. V was trimmed by 6 bases and J by 0 bases, leaving 8 bases between them. The CDR3 contains 13 residues. The CDR3 bases are TGTGCCAGCAGCCTTAAAATGAACACTGAAGCTTTCTTT. This gives the protein CASSLKMNTEAFF.

This clone was counted a few times. The V and J genes are TRBV9 and TRBJ2-2, with 11 bases fitting TRBD2. The CDR3 runs to 16 residues. Trimming cost V 3 bases and J 6 bases; bases outside gene matches: 7. Germline-derived CDR1 and CDR2 are SGDLS and YYNGEE. CDR3 loop: CASSEGTSGLAGELFF. CDR3 in DNA: TGTGCCAGCAGCGAGGGGACTAGCGGTTTGGCCGGGGAGCTGTTTTTT.

The V call is TRBV11-3, the J call TRBJ1-6; D uncertain. The germline gives CDR1 SGHNT, CDR2 YENEEA. V was pared by 5 bases and J by 8 bases, with 13 bases between. This CDR3 is 14 amino acids long. This CDR3 is CASSPYSGDSPLHF. Here the CDR3 DNA reads TGTGCCAGCAGCCCATACTCCGGGGATTCACCCCTCCACTTT.

A note on this clone: Other nucleotide sequences from this sample produce the same CDR3. V usage is TRBV6-5 and J usage is TRBJ1-1, with D hard to call. Germline CDR1 reads MNHEY; CDR2 reads SVGAGI. The CDR3 contains 14 residues. V was cut by 0 bases and J by 0 bases, with 5 bases left in between. In DNA, the CDR3 is TGTGCCAGCAGTTACTCGAGCATGAACACTGAAGCTTTCTTT. Its protein product is CASSYSSMNTEAFF.

Of note for this clone: Other DNA sequences of this sample code for an identical CDR3. The rearrangement links TRBV5-4 to TRBJ2-2; TRBD1 agrees at 9 bases. CDR3 size: 15 residues. CDR1 is SGHNT and CDR2 is YYREEE in the germline V gene (reference sequence). V shed 4 bases and J 5 bases; nucleotides not matched to a gene: 6. As DNA, the CDR3 is TGTGCCAGCAGCCCGGGACAGGGTCGTACCGGGGAGCTGTTTTTT. Amino acids: CASSPGQGRTGELFF.

This clone has more than one count but fewer than ten. This sequence joins TRBV6-6 and TRBJ2-7; 12 bases align to TRBD1. V was clipped by 2 bases and J by 7 bases; unmatched bases: 9. Per germline, CDR1 MNHNY and CDR2 SVGAGI (reference sequence). The CDR3 has 16 residues. CDR3 DNA sequence: TGTGCCAGCAGTTACGGGGGACAGGGGGCCCTAGGGGAGCAGTACTTC. Amino acid sequence: CASSYGGQGALGEQYF.

The rearrangement links TRBV15 to TRBJ1-2; 9 bases are shared with TRBD1. CDR3 length: 15 residues. V lost 0 bases and J lost 2; bases outside the gene matches: 1. The germline gives CDR1 LNHNV, CDR2 YYDKDF (reference sequence). The CDR3 coding sequence is TGTGCCACCAGCAGAGACGGGACAGGGAACTATGGCTACACCTTC. Its translation: CATSRDGTGNYGYTF.

The chain carries TRBV30 and TRBJ1-2, with D uncertain. CDR1 is GTSNPN, CDR2 SVGIG, per germline (reference sequence). The CDR3 extends over 12 amino acids. Trimming pared 2 bases from V and 5 bases from J, leaving 9 bases between. CDR3 protein: CAWSRARYGYTF. For the CDR3, the DNA is TGTGCCTGGAGTAGAGCGAGATATGGCTACACCTTC.

V gene TRBV19 combines with J gene TRBJ2-7; no firm D call. The CDR3 consists of 13 residues. CDR1 and CDR2 (germline): LNHDA, SQIVND (reference sequence). The V and J ends lost 5 bases and 5 bases respectively, with 13 bases between them. CDR3 protein: CASSPAHPNEQYF. As DNA, the CDR3 is TGTGCCAGTAGTCCCGCCCATCCTAACGAGCAGTACTTC.

This chain connects TRBV19 to TRBJ1-4; 9 nucleotides align to TRBD1. V gave up 9 bases and J gave up 7 bases; unmatched junction bases: 9. In germline, CDR1 is LNHDA, CDR2 SQIVND (reference sequence). This CDR3 has 14 residues. The CDR3 bases are TGTGCCAGGTCAAACAGGGGGCGAAGTGAAAAACTGTTTTTT. Translated, it gives CARSNRGRSEKLFF.

V usage is TRBV7-8 and J usage is TRBJ1-1, with a tentative D call TRBD1 (6 bases). The V end was cut by 0 bases, the J end by 5 bases, with 22 bases between. This CDR3 is built from 18 residues. Germline V gives CDR1 SGHVS, CDR2 FQNEAQ. As DNA, the CDR3 is TGTGCCAGCAGCTTAGCGGTGGGTCAGGGGAAGTACGGTACTGAAGCTTTCTTT. Encoded protein: CASSLAVGQGKYGTEAFF. The whole variable domain, remainder taken from reference TRBV7-8 and TRBJ1-1, is GAGVSQSPRYKVAKRGQDVALRCDPISGHVSLFWYQQALGQGPEFLTYFQNEAQLDKSGLPSDRFFAERPEGSVSTLKIQRTQQEDSAVYLCASSLAVGQGKYGTEAFFGQGTRLTVV.

The chain carries TRBV11-3 and TRBJ2-6, with D tentatively TRBD1 (6 bases). The CDR3 contains 17 residues. Germline values: CDR1 SGHNT, CDR2 YENEEA. V gave up 5 bases and J gave up 0 bases, with 14 bases separating them. CDR3 nucleotide sequence: TGTGCCAGCAGCACCCGGGACATCGTCTCTGGGGCCAACGTCCTGACTTTC. Its protein is CASSTRDIVSGANVLTF. Variable domain in full (rest from reference TRBV11-3 and TRBJ2-6): EAGVVQSPRYKIIEKKQPVAFWCNPISGHNTLYWYLQNLGQGPELLIRYENEEAVDDSQLPKDRFSAERLKGVDSTLKIQPAELGDSAVYLCASSTRDIVSGANVLTFGAGSRLTVL.

This clone showed up just a few times. The rearrangement links TRBV2 to TRBJ1-1, with D unclear. Trimming stripped 1 base from V and 11 bases from J, with 11 bases between. CDR1 SNHLY and CDR2 FYNNEI come from the germline V gene. The length of the CDR3 is 12 residues. CDR3 protein: CASSEGGRRAFF. The CDR3 DNA reads TGTGCCAGCAGTGAAGGAGGGCGTAGGGCTTTCTTT.

This clone was counted only a few times. This chain links TRBV7-6 with TRBJ2-5; maybe TRBD1 (6 bases). In germline, CDR1 is SGHVS, CDR2 FNYEAQ. The CDR3 loop spans 14 amino acids. With 5 bases removed from V and 5 bases from J, the gap between germline ends came to 15 bases. The CDR3 sequence: CASSQQGVAETQYF. The CDR3 coding sequence is TGTGCCAGCAGCCAACAGGGCGTAGCGGAGACCCAGTACTTC.

The V call is TRBV11-2, the J call TRBJ2-5, with 9 bases matching TRBD1. Germline V lookup: CDR1 SGHAT, CDR2 FQNNGV. With 1 base clipped from V and 1 base from J, the junction kept 4 bases outside the gene matches. This CDR3 is built from 16 residues. The CDR3 loop reads CASSLGGTGRQETQYF. The CDR3 DNA sequence: TGTGCCAGCAGCTTAGGCGGGACAGGGCGCCAAGAGACCCAGTACTTC.

Notes on this clone: At one end the junction does not follow the germline gene, possibly because of a read error. Other nucleotide sequences from this sample produce the same CDR3. This sequence joins TRBV30 and TRBJ1-2, with 8 bases identical to TRBD1. Germline values: CDR1 GTSNPN, CDR2 SVGIG (reference sequence). This CDR3 contains 15 residues. CDR3 sequence (DNA): TGTGCTTGGACTCGGGGGGACAGGCTAAACTATGGCTACACCTTC. The encoded protein is CAWTRGDRLNYGYTF.

The chain employs TRBV15 and TRBJ1-1; TRBD1 agrees at 9 bases. J lost 2 bases, V lost 0 bases, and 1 base had no gene match. Germline V gene lookup returns CDR1 LNHNV and CDR2 YYDKDF (reference sequence). The CDR3 sequence is 15 residues long. The CDR3 is CATSRDTGGNTEAFF. The CDR3 DNA reads TGTGCCACCAGCAGAGATACAGGGGGCAACACTGAAGCTTTCTTT.

V is TRBV10-3 and J is TRBJ2-1, with TRBD2 matching over 8 bases. The CDR3 extends over 16 amino acids. Germline V lookup: CDR1 ENHRY, CDR2 SYGVKD. V was pared by 6 bases and J by 3 bases, with 10 bases of the junction left unmatched. The CDR3 nucleotides are TGTGCCATCAGCGACCTAAGCGGGAGAAACTACAATGAGCAGTTCTTC. It translates to CAISDLSGRNYNEQFF.

V and J are TRBV6-1 and TRBJ1-1, with D unclear. V gave up 8 bases and J gave up 1 base, with 11 bases separating them. Germline V gives CDR1 MNHNS, CDR2 SASEGT. CDR3 length: 13 residues. The CDR3 coding sequence is TGTGCCAGCTACTCCAACGGGAACACTGAAGCTTTCTTT. Protein product: CASYSNGNTEAFF.

The genes are TRBV5-4 and TRBJ1-1, with D uncertain. This CDR3 region has 13 residues. The V gene lost 2 bases and the J gene lost 1 base, with 6 bases spanning the gap. Per the germline V gene, CDR1 is SGHNT and CDR2 is YYREEE (reference sequence). The CDR3 DNA reads as TGTGCCAGCAGCTTTGGAGGGAACACTGAAGCTTTCTTT. It is translated as CASSFGGNTEAFF.

This clone showed up just a few times. The chain employs TRBV2 and TRBJ1-1, with a possible D match to TRBD1 (5 bases). Per germline, CDR1 SNHLY and CDR2 FYNNEI. This CDR3 is 10 amino acids long. V was trimmed by 6 bases and J by 11 bases, leaving 10 bases between them. In DNA, the CDR3 is TGTGCCAGCAGAGGCCGACAGGCTTTCTTT. Protein product: CASRGRQAFF.

The chain has TRBV14 and TRBJ2-5; tentatively, D is TRBD1 (5 bases). This CDR3 is 12 amino acids long. V was cut by 10 bases and J by 5 bases, with 14 bases left in between. Germline CDR1 and CDR2: SGHDN and FVKESK. The CDR3 nucleotides are TGTGCCACCGGGCCAGGGTGGGAGACCCAGTACTTC. Encoded protein: CATGPGWETQYF.

The chain couples TRBV19 to TRBJ2-2; TRBD1 matches at 7 bases. Germline CDR1 and CDR2: LNHDA and SQIVND (reference sequence). V gave up 7 bases and J gave up 4 bases; unmatched junction bases: 9. The CDR3 length is 15 residues. The CDR3 sequence: CASTHGTAITGELFF. CDR3 DNA sequence: TGTGCCAGTACCCACGGGACAGCTATCACCGGGGAGCTGTTTTTT. Full variable domain (rest looked up from reference TRBV19 and TRBJ2-2): DGGITQSPKYLFRKEGQNVTLSCEQNLNHDAMYWYRQDPGQGLRLIYYSQIVNDFQKGDIAEGYSVSREKKESFPLTVTSAQKNPTAFYLCASTHGTAITGELFFGEGSRLTVL.

The chain has TRBV5-6 and TRBJ2-1; TRBD2 matches at 10 bases. V dropped 1 base and J dropped 12; count of bases not matched to a gene: 10. This CDR3 is built from 15 residues. Germline CDR1 and CDR2: SGHDT and YYEEEE. The CDR3 reads CASSLRPTSGLMQFF. CDR3 in DNA: TGTGCCAGCAGCTTGCGGCCGACTAGCGGGCTAATGCAGTTCTTC.